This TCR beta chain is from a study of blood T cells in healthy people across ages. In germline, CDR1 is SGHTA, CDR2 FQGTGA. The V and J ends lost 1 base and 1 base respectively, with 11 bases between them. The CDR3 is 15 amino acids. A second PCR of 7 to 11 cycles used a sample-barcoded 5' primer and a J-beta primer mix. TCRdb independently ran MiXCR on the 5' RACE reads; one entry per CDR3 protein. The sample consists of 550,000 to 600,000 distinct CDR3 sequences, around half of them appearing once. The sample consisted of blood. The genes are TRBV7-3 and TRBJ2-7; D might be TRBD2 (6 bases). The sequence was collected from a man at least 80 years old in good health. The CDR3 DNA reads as TGTGCCAGCAGCTTAAATAGCGGTACGTCCTACGAGCAGTACTTC. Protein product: CASSLNSGTSYEQYF. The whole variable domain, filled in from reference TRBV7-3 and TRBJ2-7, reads GAGVSQTPSNKVTEKGKYVELRCDPISGHTALYWYRQSLGQGPEFLIYFQGTGAADDSGLPNDRFFAVRPEGSVSTLKIQRTERGDSAVYLCASSLNSGTSYEQYFGPGTRLTVT.